These 2 T cell receptor beta chains share one sample of origin, sequenced in a study of identical twins. A single record per CDR3 protein comes from TCRdb applying MiXCR to the 5' RACE reads. Of a few hundred thousand distinct CDR3 sequences in the sample, 13% to 15% are singletons; the top ten hold 0.44%. The sample also formed part of further work on yellow fever vaccine responses in identical twins.

What was sequenced was CD4+ T cells sorted from blood. All receptors derive from a woman under 30 in good health.

The rearrangement links TRBV19 to TRBJ2-1, with TRBD2 matching over 9 bases. The ends lost 1 base at V and 9 bases at J; junction bases unmatched: 4. CDR1 and CDR2 from the germline V gene are LNHDA and SQIVND (reference sequence). This CDR3 comprises 14 residues. In nucleotides, the CDR3 is TGTGCCAGTAGTATAGGGGGACTAGCCGTTGAGCAGTTCTTC. Residues: CASSIGGLAVEQFF.

The rearrangement joins TRBV20-1 to TRBJ2-1; TRBD2 matches at 12 bases. The J segment lost 0 bases and the V segment lost 3 bases, leaving 6 bases of the junction unmatched. The length of the CDR3 is 17 residues. Germline-derived CDR1 and CDR2 are DFQATT and SNEGSKA (reference sequence). Here the CDR3 reads CSASGPSGGVSYNEQFF. CDR3 nucleotides: TGCAGTGCTAGCGGTCCTAGCGGGGGGGTCTCCTACAATGAGCAGTTCTTC.